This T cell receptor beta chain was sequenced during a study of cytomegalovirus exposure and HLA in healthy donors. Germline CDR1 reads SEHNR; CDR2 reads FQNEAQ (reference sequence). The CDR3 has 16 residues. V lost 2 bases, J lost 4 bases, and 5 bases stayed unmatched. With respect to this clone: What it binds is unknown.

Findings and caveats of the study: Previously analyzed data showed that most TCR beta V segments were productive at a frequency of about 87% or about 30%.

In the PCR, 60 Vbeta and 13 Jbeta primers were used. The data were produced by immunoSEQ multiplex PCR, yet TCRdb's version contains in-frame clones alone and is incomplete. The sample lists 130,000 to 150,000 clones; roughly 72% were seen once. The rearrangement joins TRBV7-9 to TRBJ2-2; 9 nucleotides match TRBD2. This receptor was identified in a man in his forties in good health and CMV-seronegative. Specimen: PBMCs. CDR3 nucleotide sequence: TGTGCCAGCAGCTTAAAACGAGCGGGGGGCACCGGGGAGCTGTTTTTT. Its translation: CASSLKRAGGTGELFF. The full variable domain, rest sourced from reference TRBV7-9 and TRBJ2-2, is DTGVSQNPRHKITKRGQNVTFRCDPISEHNRLYWYRQTLGQGPEFLTYFQNEAQLEKSRLLSDRFSAERPKGSFSTLEIQRTEQGDSAMYLCASSLKRAGGTGELFFGEGSRLTVL.